The present TCR beta chain was sequenced within a study of blood T cell repertoires in COVID-19. On the study more broadly: From the United States, Italy and Spain came samples of acute and convalescent COVID-19.

J gave up 1 base and V 5 bases, and 5 bases lay outside the gene matches. Per the germline V gene, CDR1 is SGHTA and CDR2 is FQGNSA. This CDR3 spans 15 amino acids. Clones were sequenced by immunoSEQ multiplex PCR, and TCRdb holds only the in-frame ones, with some missing. The data show under 150,000 clones, 84% seen once. This clone showed up just a few times. The receptor's source is a man aged 40-49 years with acute COVID-19. V is TRBV7-2 and J is TRBJ2-7, with 10 bases matching TRBD2. Sample: PBMCs or T cells enriched from blood (not recorded which). CDR3 sequence reads: CASSPSSGGSYEQYF. CDR3 DNA sequence: TGTGCCAGCAGCCCCTCTAGCGGGGGTTCCTACGAGCAGTACTTC. Full variable domain (remainder filled in from reference TRBV7-2 and TRBJ2-7): GAGVSQSPSNKVTEKGKDVELRCDPISGHTALYWYRQSLGQGLEFLIYFQGNSAPDKSGLPSDRFSAERTGGSVSTLTIQRTQQEDSAVYLCASSPSSGGSYEQYFGPGTRLTVT.